A selection of T cell receptor beta chains follows, all from one sample in a study of PD-L1 blockade in urothelial cancer. Some clones are missing from TCRdb's copy, which holds only in-frame ones; the method was immunoSEQ multiplex PCR. The sample has 85,000 to 90,000 clones; about 85% are singletons. The sequenced sample was PBMCs, obtained around atezolizumab (anti-PD-L1) treatment. Receptors originate from a man aged 60 to 69 with urothelial cancer. CDR3s include the opening cysteine and the closing phenylalanine or tryptophan. A D gene is named only where the DNA matches it firmly. Some rows have no size entry. The others give once, few or many, or a class for an expanded clone.

TRBJ1-1,-,TRBV7-3,-,CASSPFRWGGYTEAFF,TGTGCCAGCAGTCCTTTCCGATGGGGAGGGTACACTGAAGCTTTCTTT
TRBJ2-1,-,TRBV4-1,-,CASSQGWGGLANEQFF,TGCGCCAGCAGCCAGGGGTGGGGGGGGCTGGCCAATGAGCAGTTCTTC
TRBJ2-5,once,TRBV7-6,-,CASSLVGQREETQYF,TGTGCCAGCAGCTTAGTAGGTCAGCGCGAAGAGACCCAGTACTTC
TRBJ1-1,-,TRBV15,-,CATSRDHGDTEAFF,TGTGCCACCAGCAGAGATCACGGAGACACTGAAGCTTTCTTT
TRBJ1-4,-,TRBV6-1,-,CATKQEFDVEKLFF,TGTGCCACGAAACAGGAGTTTGATGTCGAAAAACTGTTTTTT
TRBJ2-7,few,TRBV7-9,-,CASSSTYEQYF,TGTGCCAGCAGCTCTACCTACGAGCAGTACTTC
TRBJ1-1,-,TRBV5-1,-,CASSFLAENTEAFF,TGCGCCAGCAGCTTTTTGGCGGAGAACACTGAAGCTTTCTTT
TRBJ1-5,-,TRBV6-1,-,CASSGWGGRTNQPQHF,TGTGCCAGCAGTGGTTGGGGGGGGCGCACTAATCAGCCCCAGCATTTT
TRBJ2-2,-,TRBV7-9,-,CASSFFSGLNTGELFF,TGTGCCAGCAGCTTTTTCAGCGGACTTAACACCGGGGAGCTGTTTTTT
TRBJ2-7,-,TRBV10-1,-,CASSESTFIQGIDEQYF,TGCGCCAGCAGTGAGTCGACTTTCATTCAGGGGATCGACGAGCAGTACTTC
TRBJ2-6,-,TRBV6-5,TRBD1,CASTGGATGANVLTF,TGTGCCAGCACAGGGGGCGCGACGGGGGCCAACGTCCTGACTTTC
TRBJ1-2,-,TRBV9,-,CASSLGGTSSYTF,TGTGCCAGCAGCTTAGGAGGGACTAGTAGCTACACCTTC
TRBJ2-3,-,TRBV19,-,CASNSARGIADTQYF,TGTGCCAGTAACTCGGCAAGGGGGATAGCAGATACGCAGTATTTT
TRBJ2-5,-,TRBV11-2,TRBD2,CASSLGEGPGEETQYF,TGTGCCAGCAGCTTAGGGGAGGGCCCGGGGGAAGAGACCCAGTACTTC
TRBJ1-1,-,TRBV18,-,CASSPGARNTEAFF,TGTGCCAGCTCACCAGGGGCCAGGAACACTGAAGCTTTCTTT
TRBJ2-3,-,TRBV28,TRBD2,CATSRLAEKTDTQYF,TGTGCCACTTCCCGACTAGCGGAAAAAACAGATACGCAGTATTTT
TRBJ1-5,-,TRBV2,TRBD1,CASSEVGTGGQPQHF,TGTGCCAGCAGTGAAGTAGGGACAGGGGGACAGCCCCAGCATTTT
TRBJ2-1,-,TRBV11-3,TRBD2,CASSLGLAANEQFF,TGTGCCAGCAGCTTAGGACTAGCCGCCAATGAGCAGTTCTTC
TRBJ2-1,-,TRBV28,-,CASSFATPNEQFF,TGTGCCAGCAGTTTCGCGACTCCCAATGAGCAGTTCTTC
TRBJ2-7,-,TRBV7-9,-,CASSLAGRYEQYF,TGTGCCAGCAGCTTAGCGGGCCGATACGAGCAGTACTTC
TRBJ1-3,-,TRBV6-5,-,CAGEAPGNTIYF,TGTGCTGGGGAGGCCCCCGGAAACACCATATATTTT